This passage covers 2 T cell receptor beta chains from one sample sequenced in a study of sequential checkpoint blockade in melanoma. Indicated treatment: randomized to nivolumab then ipilimumab (arm A) or the reverse (arm B). Using immunoSEQ multiplex PCR, the repertoire was profiled, and TCRdb retains in-frame clones only, with some absent. The sample includes about 16,000 clones, about 92% seen only once; the top ten take roughly 24%. The sample was CD8+ T cells sorted from blood (inferred from file names), taken from a patient given nivolumab and ipilimumab in sequence. The receptor set was obtained from a human donor with melanoma.

The rearrangement links TRBV30 to TRBJ2-7; 7 nucleotides line up with TRBD1. After removal of 2 bases from V and 2 bases from J, the junction contained 6 bases not matched to a gene. From germline, CDR1 is GTSNPN and CDR2 SVGIG (reference sequence). The CDR3 is 14 amino acids. The CDR3 here is CAWSTRDSPYEQYF. The CDR3 DNA is TGTGCCTGGAGTACCCGGGACAGCCCCTACGAGCAGTACTTC.

The sample holds one count of this clone. The J gene is TRBJ2-7, the V gene TRBV4-1; 7 positions agree with TRBD1. J gave up 3 bases and V 4 bases, and 12 bases lay outside the gene matches. CDR1 and CDR2 (germline): MGHRA, YSYEKL. The CDR3 consists of 16 residues. This CDR3 reads CASSLKPGTDHYEQYV. The DNA for the CDR3 is TGCGCCAGCAGCCTCAAGCCCGGGACAGATCACTACGAGCAGTACGTC.